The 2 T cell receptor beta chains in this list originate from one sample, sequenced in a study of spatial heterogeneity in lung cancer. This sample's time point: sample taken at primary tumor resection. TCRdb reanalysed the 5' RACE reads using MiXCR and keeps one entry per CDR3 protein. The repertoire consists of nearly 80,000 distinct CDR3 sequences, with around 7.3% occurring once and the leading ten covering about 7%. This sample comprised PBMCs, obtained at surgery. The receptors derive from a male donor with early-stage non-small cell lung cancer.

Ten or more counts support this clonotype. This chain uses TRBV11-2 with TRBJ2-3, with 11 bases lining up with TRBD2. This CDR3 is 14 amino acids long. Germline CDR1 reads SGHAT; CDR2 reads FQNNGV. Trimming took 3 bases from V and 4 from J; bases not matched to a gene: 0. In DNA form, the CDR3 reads TGTGCCAGCAGCTTGACTAGCGGGGCAGATACGCAGTATTTT. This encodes CASSLTSGADTQYF.

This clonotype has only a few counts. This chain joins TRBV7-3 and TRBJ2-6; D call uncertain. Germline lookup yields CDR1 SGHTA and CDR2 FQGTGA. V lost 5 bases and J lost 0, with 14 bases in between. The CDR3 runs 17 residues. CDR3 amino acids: CASSPTPGVSGANVLTF. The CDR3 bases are TGTGCCAGCAGCCCAACCCCGGGTGTCTCTGGGGCCAACGTCCTGACTTTC.